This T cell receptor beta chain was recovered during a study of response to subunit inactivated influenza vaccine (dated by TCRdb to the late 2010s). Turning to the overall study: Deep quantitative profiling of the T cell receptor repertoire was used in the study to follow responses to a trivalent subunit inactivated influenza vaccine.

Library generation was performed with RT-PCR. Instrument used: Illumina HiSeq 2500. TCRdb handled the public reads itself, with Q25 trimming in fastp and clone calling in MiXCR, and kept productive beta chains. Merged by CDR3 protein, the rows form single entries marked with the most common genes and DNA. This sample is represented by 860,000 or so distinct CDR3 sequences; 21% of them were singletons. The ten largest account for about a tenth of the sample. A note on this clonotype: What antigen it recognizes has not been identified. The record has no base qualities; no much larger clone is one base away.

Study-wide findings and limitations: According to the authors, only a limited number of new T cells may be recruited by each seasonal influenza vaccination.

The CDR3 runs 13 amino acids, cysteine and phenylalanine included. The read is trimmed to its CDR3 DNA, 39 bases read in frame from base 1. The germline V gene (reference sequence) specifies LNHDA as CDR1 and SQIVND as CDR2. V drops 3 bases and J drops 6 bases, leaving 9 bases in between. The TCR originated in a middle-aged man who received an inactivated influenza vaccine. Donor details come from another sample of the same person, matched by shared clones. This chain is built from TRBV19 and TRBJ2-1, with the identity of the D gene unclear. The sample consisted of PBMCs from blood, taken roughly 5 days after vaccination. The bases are TGTGCCAGTAGTATGGACGCCCGCAATGAGCAGTTCTTC. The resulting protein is CASSMDARNEQFF.